This TCR beta chain derives from a study of cytomegalovirus exposure and HLA in healthy donors. General observations from the study: With later analysis, a missense DCLRE1C variant became linked to TCR beta V- and J-gene trimming. Presence/absence analysis assumed near-uniform sequencing depth across donors. The study found most TCR sequences rare, yet found some public TCRs in many donors.

Amplification used 60 Vbeta primers and 13 Jbeta primers. Produced via immunoSEQ multiplex PCR; TCRdb's table is partial and in-frame only. The repertoire holds some 120,000 clones, with over 60% as singletons. Turning to this clone: The antigen is unknown.

The CDR3 runs 14 residues. Germline-derived CDR1 and CDR2 are MNHEY and SVGAGI. Losses at the gene ends were 7 bases for V and 2 bases for J; bases not matched to a gene: 7. The TCR comes from a man aged 25 to 40 in good health and CMV-seropositive. The J gene is TRBJ1-2, the V gene TRBV6-5; TRBD1 agrees at 7 bases. Sequenced sample: PBMCs. The CDR3 nucleotides are TGTGCCAGCACCAGGGACAGAACAAACTATGGCTACACCTTC. Protein product: CASTRDRTNYGYTF.